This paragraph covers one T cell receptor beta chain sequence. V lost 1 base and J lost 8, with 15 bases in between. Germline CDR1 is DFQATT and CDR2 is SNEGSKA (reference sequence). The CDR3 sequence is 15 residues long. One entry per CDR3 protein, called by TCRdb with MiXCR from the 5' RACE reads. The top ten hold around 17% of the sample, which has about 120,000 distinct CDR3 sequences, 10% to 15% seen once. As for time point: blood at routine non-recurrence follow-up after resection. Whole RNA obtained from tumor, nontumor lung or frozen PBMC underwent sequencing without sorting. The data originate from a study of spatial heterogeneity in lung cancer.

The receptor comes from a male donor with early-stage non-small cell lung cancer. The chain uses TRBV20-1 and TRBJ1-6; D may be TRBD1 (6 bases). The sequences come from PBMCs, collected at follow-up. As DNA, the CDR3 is TGCAGTGCTAGAGGGGGCCAGGGGTACGATTCACCCCTCCACTTT. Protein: CSARGGQGYDSPLHF.